This T cell receptor (beta chain) was captured in a study of response to subunit inactivated influenza vaccine (dated by TCRdb to about 2018). About the study as a whole: To follow how T cells responded to a trivalent subunit inactivated influenza vaccine, the researchers relied on deep quantitative profiling of the T cell receptor repertoire.

General conclusions and limits of the study: The authors suggested that each seasonal influenza vaccination may recruit only a limited number of new T cells.

In the case of this clonotype: No antigen is known for it. Base qualities are missing; no much larger clone stands one base away.

The method behind the library was RT-PCR. For sequencing, an Illumina HiSeq 2500 was employed. In TCRdb, the public reads were trimmed at Q25 with fastp and aligned with MiXCR, with productive beta chains retained. Rows matching on CDR3 protein sequence are summarized as one entry with the most common DNA and genes. This sample lists approximately 500,000 distinct CDR3 sequences; roughly 15% were detected once. The ten largest make up around 10% of the sample. V is cut back by 5 bases and J by 9 bases, with 9 bases in the junction unmatched. From cysteine to phenylalanine, the CDR3 is 15 amino acids long. Only the CDR3 portion is preserved as DNA: 45 bases, with reading frame beginning at the first base. Reading the germline V gene (reference sequence) gives CDR1 DFQATT and CDR2 SNEGSKA.

Sequenced here: PBMCs from blood, sampled 11 to 12 days after vaccination. The sequence joins TRBV20-1 to TRBJ2-1, and 14 junction bases match TRBD2. The origin of this receptor is a middle-aged man who received an inactivated influenza vaccine. Donor details come from another sample of the same person, matched by shared clones. The CDR3 reads as follows: CSAPRGTSGSPEQFF. The nucleotides are TGCAGTGCTCCTCGCGGGACTAGCGGGAGTCCTGAGCAGTTCTTC.